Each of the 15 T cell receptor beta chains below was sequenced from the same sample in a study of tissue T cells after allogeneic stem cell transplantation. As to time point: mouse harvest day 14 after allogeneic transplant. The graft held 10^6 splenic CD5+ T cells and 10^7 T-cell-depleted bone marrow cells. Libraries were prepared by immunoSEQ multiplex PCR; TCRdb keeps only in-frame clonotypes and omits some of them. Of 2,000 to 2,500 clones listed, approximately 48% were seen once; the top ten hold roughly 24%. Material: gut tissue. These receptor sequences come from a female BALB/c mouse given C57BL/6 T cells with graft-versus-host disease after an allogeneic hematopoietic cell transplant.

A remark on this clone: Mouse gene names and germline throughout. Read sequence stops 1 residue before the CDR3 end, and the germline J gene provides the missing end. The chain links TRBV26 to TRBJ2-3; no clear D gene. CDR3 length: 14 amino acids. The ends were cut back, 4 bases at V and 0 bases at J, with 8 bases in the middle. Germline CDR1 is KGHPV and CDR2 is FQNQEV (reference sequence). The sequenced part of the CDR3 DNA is TGTGCCAGCAGTCGACTTCCTAGTGCAGAAACGCTGTAT. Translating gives CASSRLPSAETLY. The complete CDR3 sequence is CASSRLPSAETLYF.

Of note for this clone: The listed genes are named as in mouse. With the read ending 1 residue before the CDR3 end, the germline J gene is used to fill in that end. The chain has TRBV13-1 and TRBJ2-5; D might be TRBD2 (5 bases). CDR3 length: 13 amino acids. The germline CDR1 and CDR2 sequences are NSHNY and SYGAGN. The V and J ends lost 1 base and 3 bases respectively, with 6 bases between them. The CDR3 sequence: CASSDPGQDTQYF. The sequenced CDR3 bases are TGTGCCAGCAGTGATCCTGGGCAAGACACCCAGTAC.

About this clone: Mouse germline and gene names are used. CDR3 bases read: TGTGCCAGCAGTCGGGACAGTGCAAACTCCGACTACACC. Its translation: CASSRDSANSDYT. The full CDR3 reads CASSRDSANSDYTF. V gene TRBV26 combines with J gene TRBJ1-2; TRBD1 matches 7 bases. The read ends 1 residue shy of where the CDR3 ends; the end is completed using the germline J gene. This CDR3 is built from 14 residues. The V segment lost 4 bases and the J segment 0 bases; nucleotides outside the gene matches: 2. Germline V lookup: CDR1 KGHPV, CDR2 FQNQEV (reference sequence).

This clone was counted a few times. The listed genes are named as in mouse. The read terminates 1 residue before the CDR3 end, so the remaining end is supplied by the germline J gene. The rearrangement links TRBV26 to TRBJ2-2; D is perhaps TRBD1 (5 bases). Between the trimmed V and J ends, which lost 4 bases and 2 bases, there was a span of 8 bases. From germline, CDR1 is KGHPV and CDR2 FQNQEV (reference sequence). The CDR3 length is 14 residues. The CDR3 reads CASSPSGNTGQLYF. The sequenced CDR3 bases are TGTGCCAGCAGTCCGTCAGGGAACACCGGGCAGCTCTAC. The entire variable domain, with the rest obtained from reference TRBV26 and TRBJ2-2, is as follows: NSKVIQTPRYLVKGQGQKAKMRCIPEKGHPVVFWYQQNKNNEFKFLINFQNQEVLQQIDMTEKRFSAECPSNSPCSLEIQSSEAGDSALYLCASSPSGNTGQLYFGEGSKLTVL.

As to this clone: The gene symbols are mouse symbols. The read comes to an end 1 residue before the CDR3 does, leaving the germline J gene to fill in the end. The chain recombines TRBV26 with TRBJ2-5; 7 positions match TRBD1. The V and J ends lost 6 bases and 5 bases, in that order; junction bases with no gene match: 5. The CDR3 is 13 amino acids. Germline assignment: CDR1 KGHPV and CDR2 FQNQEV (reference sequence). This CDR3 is CASSRQGGDTQYF. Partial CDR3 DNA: TGTGCCAGCAGCCGACAGGGTGGAGACACCCAGTAC.

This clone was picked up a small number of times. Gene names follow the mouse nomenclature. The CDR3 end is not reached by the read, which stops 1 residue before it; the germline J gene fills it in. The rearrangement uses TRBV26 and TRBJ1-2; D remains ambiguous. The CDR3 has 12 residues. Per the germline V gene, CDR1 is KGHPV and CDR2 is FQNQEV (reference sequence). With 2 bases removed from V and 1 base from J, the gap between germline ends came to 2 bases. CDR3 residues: CASSLGNSDYTF. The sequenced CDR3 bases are TGTGCCAGCAGTCTGGGAAACTCCGACTACACC.

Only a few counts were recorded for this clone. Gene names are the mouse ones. The CDR3 here is CTCRRLGGYEQYF. The sequenced part of the CDR3 DNA is TGCACCTGCAGGAGACTGGGGGGTTATGAACAGTAC. The chain is built from TRBV1 and TRBJ2-7, with TRBD2 matching 10 bases. Sequencing ends 1 residue short of the CDR3 end; the germline J gene provides the rest. The V segment lost 6 bases and the J segment 4 bases; nucleotides outside the gene matches: 3. CDR1 and CDR2 (germline): NSQYPW, LRSPGD (reference sequence). CDR3 size: 13 residues.

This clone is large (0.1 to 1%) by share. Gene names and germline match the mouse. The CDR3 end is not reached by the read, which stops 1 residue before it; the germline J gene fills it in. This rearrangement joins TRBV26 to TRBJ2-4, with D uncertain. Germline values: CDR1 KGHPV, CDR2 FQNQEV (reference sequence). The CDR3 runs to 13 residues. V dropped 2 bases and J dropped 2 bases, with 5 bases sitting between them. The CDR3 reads CASSLGNQNTLYF. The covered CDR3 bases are TGTGCCAGCAGTCTGGGCAATCAAAACACCTTGTAC.

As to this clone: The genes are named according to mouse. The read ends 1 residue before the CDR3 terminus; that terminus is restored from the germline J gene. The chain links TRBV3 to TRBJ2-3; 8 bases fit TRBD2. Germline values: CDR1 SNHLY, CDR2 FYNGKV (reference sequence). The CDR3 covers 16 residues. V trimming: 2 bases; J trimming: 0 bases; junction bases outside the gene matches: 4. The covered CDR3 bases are TGTGCCAGCAGCTTAAGACTGGGGTCTAGTGCAGAAACGCTGTAT. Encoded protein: CASSLRLGSSAETLY. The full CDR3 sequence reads CASSLRLGSSAETLYF. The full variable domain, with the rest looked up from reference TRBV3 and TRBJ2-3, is GPKVLQIPSHQIIDMGQMVTLNCDPVSNHLYFYWYKQILGQQMEFLVNFYNGKVMEKSKLFKDQFSVERPDGSYFTLKIQPTALEDSAVYFCASSLRLGSSAETLYFGSGTRLTVL.

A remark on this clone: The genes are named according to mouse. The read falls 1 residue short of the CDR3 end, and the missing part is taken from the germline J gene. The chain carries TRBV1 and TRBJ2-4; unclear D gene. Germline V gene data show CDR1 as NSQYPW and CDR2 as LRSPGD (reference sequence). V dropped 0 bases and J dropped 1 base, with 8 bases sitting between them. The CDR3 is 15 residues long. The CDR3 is CTCSADHQGQNTLYF. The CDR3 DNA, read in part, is TGCACCTGCAGTGCAGATCACCAGGGTCAAAACACCTTGTAC.

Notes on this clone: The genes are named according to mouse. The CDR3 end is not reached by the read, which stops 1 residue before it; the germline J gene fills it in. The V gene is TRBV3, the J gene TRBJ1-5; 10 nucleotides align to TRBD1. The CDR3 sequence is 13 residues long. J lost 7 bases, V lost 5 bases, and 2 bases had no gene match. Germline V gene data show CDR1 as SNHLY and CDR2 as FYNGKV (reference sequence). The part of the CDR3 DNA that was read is TGTGCCAGCAGCGGGACAGGGGAGCAGGCTCCGCTT. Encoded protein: CASSGTGEQAPL. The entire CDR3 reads CASSGTGEQAPLF. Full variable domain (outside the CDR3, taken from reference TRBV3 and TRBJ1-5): GPKVLQIPSHQIIDMGQMVTLNCDPVSNHLYFYWYKQILGQQMEFLVNFYNGKVMEKSKLFKDQFSVERPDGSYFTLKIQPTALEDSAVYFCASSGTGEQAPLFGEGTRLSVL.

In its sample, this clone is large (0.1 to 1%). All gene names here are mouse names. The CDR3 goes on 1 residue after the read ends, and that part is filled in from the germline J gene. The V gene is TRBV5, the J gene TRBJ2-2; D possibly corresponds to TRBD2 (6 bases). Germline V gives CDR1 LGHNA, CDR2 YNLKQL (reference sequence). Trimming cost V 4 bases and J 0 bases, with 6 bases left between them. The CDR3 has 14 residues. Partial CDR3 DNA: TGTGCCAGCAGCCGACTGGCAAACACCGGGCAGCTCTAC. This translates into CASSRLANTGQLY. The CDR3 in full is CASSRLANTGQLYF.

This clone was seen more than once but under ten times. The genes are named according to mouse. CDR3 protein: CASTADWAETLYF. CDR3 DNA (partial): TGTGCCAGCACCGCCGACTGGGCAGAAACGCTGTAT. The rearrangement uses TRBV13-1 and TRBJ2-3, with a possible D match to TRBD2 (6 bases). The sequenced fragment ends 1 residue before the CDR3 boundary, so the rest is inferred from the germline J gene. The CDR3 runs 13 residues. Germline assignment: CDR1 NSHNY and CDR2 SYGAGN. Trimming cost V 6 bases and J 3 bases, with 11 bases left between them.

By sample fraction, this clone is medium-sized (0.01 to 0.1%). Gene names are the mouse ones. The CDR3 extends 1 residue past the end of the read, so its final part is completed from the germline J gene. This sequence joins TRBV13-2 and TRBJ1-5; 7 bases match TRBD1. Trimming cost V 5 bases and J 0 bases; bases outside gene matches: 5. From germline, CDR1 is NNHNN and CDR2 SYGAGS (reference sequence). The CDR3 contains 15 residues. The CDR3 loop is CASGLGTDNNQAPLF. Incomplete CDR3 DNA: TGTGCCAGCGGGCTGGGGACAGATAACAACCAGGCTCCGCTT.

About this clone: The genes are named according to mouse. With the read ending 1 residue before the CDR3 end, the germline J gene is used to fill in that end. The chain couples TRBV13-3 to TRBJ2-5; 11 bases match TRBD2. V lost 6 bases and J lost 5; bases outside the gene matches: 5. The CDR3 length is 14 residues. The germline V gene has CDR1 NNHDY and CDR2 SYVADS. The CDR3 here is CASTRGLGADTQYF. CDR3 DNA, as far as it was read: TGTGCCAGCACCAGGGGACTGGGGGCAGACACCCAGTAC.